This note documents a single T cell receptor beta chain sequence. The antigen is unknown. This sample is drawn from a study of blood T cells in healthy people across ages. Study overall: Every two T cells gave about one barcoded beta molecule via template switching.

Whole-study results and caveats: In long-lived donors, naive CD4+ cell counts and diversity exceeded those of aged donors. Strongly correlated with naive T cell percentage was TCR beta diversity. Among T cells, TCR beta diversity per million cells dropped roughly linearly as age rose.

The CDR3 contains 16 residues. Germline CDR1 and CDR2: MNHEY and SMNVEV (reference sequence). The ends lost 4 bases at V and 1 base at J; junction bases unmatched: 5. Through a sample-barcoded 5' primer and a J-beta primer mix, a second PCR was run for roughly 7 to 12 cycles. TCRdb redid the calling of the 5' RACE reads with MiXCR, one entry per CDR3 protein. The sample has under 1 million distinct CDR3 sequences, 44% seen once. This sequence originates from a man aged 55 to 70 in good health. The sequencing sample was made of blood. The chain uses TRBV27 and TRBJ2-5; TRBD2 matches at 11 bases. In nucleotides, the CDR3 is TGTGCCAGCAGTTGGGGAGGACTAGCGGGCCAAGAGACCCAGTACTTC. The encoded protein is CASSWGGLAGQETQYF.